Listed below are T cell receptor beta chains from one sample, sequenced in a study of cytomegalovirus exposure and HLA in healthy donors. TCRdb's table, derived via immunoSEQ multiplex PCR, lists solely in-frame clones and lacks some. The sample lists around 150,000 clones; roughly 84% were seen once. Sequenced material: PBMCs. The origin of the receptors is a man aged 25 to 40 in good health and CMV-seropositive. CDR3s include the opening cysteine and the closing phenylalanine or tryptophan. The D gene is left open where the match is weak. Some rows mark clone size as missing; the rest say once, few, many or name a class of expanded clone.

D,V,J,size,CDR3,DNA
-,TRBV5-1,TRBJ2-7,few,CASSLRSVTYEQYF,TGCGCCAGCAGCTTAAGGAGTGTAACCTACGAGCAGTACTTC
-,TRBV4-3,TRBJ2-2,-,CASSQTSPGELFF,TGCGCCAGCAGCCAAACTAGCCCCGGGGAGCTGTTTTTT
-,TRBV5-1,TRBJ2-2,many,CASTLGADNTGELFF,TGCGCCAGCACCCTGGGGGCAGATAACACCGGGGAGCTGTTTTTT
-,TRBV30,TRBJ2-4,few,CAWSVPGAKNIQYF,TGTGCCTGGAGTGTACCGGGAGCCAAAAACATTCAGTACTTC
-,TRBV5-3,TRBJ2-7,few,CARSLTGGAGYEQYF,TGTGCCAGAAGCTTGACGGGGGGCGCGGGATACGAGCAGTACTTC
-,TRBV7-9,TRBJ1-1,-,CASRLVRNTEAFF,TGTGCCAGCAGACTAGTCCGCAACACTGAAGCTTTCTTT
TRBD2,TRBV4-3,TRBJ2-2,-,CASSPSGGSTGELFF,TGCGCCAGCAGTCCGAGCGGGGGATCCACCGGGGAGCTGTTTTTT
-,TRBV9,TRBJ1-6,-,CASSVKWLDSPLHF,TGTGCCAGCAGCGTAAAGTGGCTGGATTCACCCCTCCACTTT
-,TRBV19,TRBJ2-1,-,CASSPNNEQFF,TGTGCCAGTAGCCCCAACAATGAGCAGTTCTTC
-,TRBV18,TRBJ2-5,-,CASSESRETQYF,TGTGCCAGCTCAGAGAGCCGAGAGACCCAGTACTTC
-,TRBV5-1,TRBJ2-3,-,CASSFNGDTQYF,TGCGCCAGCAGCTTTAACGGAGATACGCAGTATTTT
-,TRBV18,TRBJ1-1,-,CASSYLDSEAFF,TGTGCCAGCTCGTACCTTGACTCTGAAGCTTTCTTT
TRBD2,TRBV19,TRBJ2-1,-,CASSIDKSGSYNEQFF,TGTGCCAGTAGTATAGATAAGAGCGGGAGTTACAATGAGCAGTTCTTC
-,TRBV5-5,TRBJ1-5,-,CASSWDTQDQPQHF,TGTGCCAGCAGCTGGGACACTCAGGATCAGCCCCAGCATTTT
-,TRBV6-1,TRBJ2-7,-,CASSELEAGEQYF,TGTGCCAGCAGTGAACTAGAGGCGGGGGAGCAGTACTTC
TRBD1,TRBV7-2,TRBJ1-5,-,CASSSQGAQPQHF,TGTGCCAGCAGCTCCCAGGGGGCTCAGCCCCAGCATTTT
TRBD2,TRBV11-1,TRBJ2-5,-,CASSNPGTSPETQYF,TGTGCCAGCAGTAACCCAGGGACTAGTCCAGAGACCCAGTACTTC
TRBD1,TRBV6-5,TRBJ1-2,few,CASSNDRGLWGYTF,TGTGCCAGCAGTAACGACAGGGGACTCTGGGGCTACACCTTC
-,TRBV7-7,TRBJ2-7,-,CASSLGQGAYEQYF,TGTGCTAGCAGCCTCGGGCAGGGCGCCTACGAGCAGTACTTC
TRBD1,TRBV6-5,TRBJ1-2,-,CASSYDRGSYGYTF,TGTGCCAGCAGTTACGACAGGGGATCCTATGGCTACACCTTC
-,TRBV9,TRBJ1-6,-,CASSVEGLRSPLHF,TGTGCCAGCAGCGTAGAGGGACTTCGTTCACCCCTCCACTTT
TRBD1,TRBV5-1,TRBJ2-7,-,CASSAVGTASEQYF,TGCGCCAGCAGCGCCGTCGGGACAGCCTCCGAGCAGTACTTC
-,TRBV29-1,TRBJ1-1,-,CSAADSYYTEAFF,TGCAGCGCTGCGGACAGCTACTACACTGAAGCTTTCTTT
-,TRBV21-1,TRBJ1-6,-,CASSPGPTGDNSPLHF,TGTGCCAGCAGCCCTGGGCCGACAGGAGATAATTCACCCCTCCACTTT
-,TRBV6-4,TRBJ1-2,many,CASSDSDSGGYTF,TGTGCCAGCAGTGACTCAGACAGTGGAGGCTACACCTTC
TRBD1,TRBV4-3,TRBJ2-1,once,CASSQEGDRTYNEQFF,TGCGCCAGCAGCCAAGAGGGGGACAGAACCTACAATGAGCAGTTCTTC
TRBD1,TRBV7-9,TRBJ1-1,-,CASSLDRGGGNTEAFF,TGTGCCAGCAGCCTGGACAGGGGAGGAGGGAACACTGAAGCTTTCTTT
-,TRBV6-6,TRBJ1-1,-,CASSYSPRGGEAFF,TGTGCCAGCAGTTACTCTCCTCGAGGCGGTGAAGCTTTCTTT
TRBD2,TRBV5-1,TRBJ2-1,-,CASSPTSGVGNEQFF,TGCGCCAGCAGCCCTACTAGCGGTGTCGGCAATGAGCAGTTCTTC
TRBD2,TRBV19,TRBJ2-7,-,CASPQSGGDYEQYF,TGTGCCAGTCCTCAATCGGGGGGGGACTACGAGCAGTACTTC
-,TRBV6-8,TRBJ1-5,once,CASSYPPQRRENSNQPQHF,TGTGCCAGCAGTTACCCCCCCCAGCGAAGAGAGAATAGCAATCAGCCCCAGCATTTT
TRBD1,TRBV7-9,TRBJ1-5,-,CASSPGQASNQPQHF,TGTGCCAGCAGCCCCGGACAGGCTAGCAATCAGCCCCAGCATTTT
-,TRBV2,TRBJ2-3,-,CASSIRPSRDTQYF,TGTGCCAGCAGTATTCGGCCTTCTAGGGATACGCAGTATTTT
TRBD2,TRBV30,TRBJ2-3,-,CAWSWGGSDTQYF,TGTGCCTGGAGTTGGGGGGGATCAGATACGCAGTATTTT
TRBD2,TRBV30,TRBJ2-3,-,CAWRRGLAGTDTQYF,TGTGCCTGGAGGAGAGGACTAGCGGGGACAGATACGCAGTATTTT
-,TRBV10-1,TRBJ2-3,-,CASSEWGPDTQYF,TGCGCCAGCAGTGAGTGGGGCCCAGATACGCAGTATTTT
-,TRBV5-1,TRBJ2-7,once,CASRQDSPRSEQYF,TGCGCCAGCAGACAGGACAGCCCTAGATCCGAGCAGTACTTC
TRBD1,TRBV5-1,TRBJ1-1,-,CASSSTQGAPMNTEAFF,TGCGCCAGCAGCTCGACACAGGGGGCTCCAATGAACACTGAAGCTTTCTTT
TRBD1,TRBV5-1,TRBJ1-1,-,CASSLAGTGSNPEAFF,TGCGCCAGCAGCTTGGCTGGGACAGGGAGTAACCCTGAAGCTTTCTTT
-,TRBV10-2,TRBJ2-2,-,CASNGVTGELFF,TGCGCCAGCAACGGGGTCACCGGGGAGCTGTTTTTT
-,TRBV28,TRBJ2-7,-,CASSVPSRGKRQYF,TGTGCCAGCAGTGTTCCGTCCAGAGGAAAGCGGCAGTACTTC
-,TRBV4-3,TRBJ2-2,few,CASSQELLGGELFF,TGCGCCAGCAGCCAAGAACTGCTAGGCGGGGAGCTGTTTTTT
-,TRBV29-1,TRBJ1-2,-,CSARSGAGDYGYTF,TGCAGCGCCCGGAGCGGGGCGGGGGACTATGGCTACACCTTC
TRBD1,TRBV27,TRBJ1-2,once,CASSLQGTGLYTF,TGTGCCAGCAGTTTACAGGGGACAGGGCTCTACACCTTC
-,TRBV25-1,TRBJ2-3,-,CASSELVTSTDTQYF,TGTGCCAGCAGTGAATTAGTCACTAGCACAGATACGCAGTATTTT
-,TRBV18,TRBJ2-3,-,CASSIFTSEDTQYF,TGTGCCAGCTCAATTTTCACTAGTGAAGATACGCAGTATTTT
-,TRBV2,TRBJ2-3,once,CASRVERADTQYF,TGTGCCAGCAGGGTCGAGCGAGCCGATACGCAGTATTTT
-,TRBV5-3,TRBJ1-1,-,CARSLADRNTEAFF,TGTGCCAGAAGCTTGGCCGACAGGAACACTGAAGCTTTCTTT
-,TRBV7-9,TRBJ2-3,-,CASSLAGGRAGGPTDTQYF,TGTGCCAGCAGCTTAGCAGGGGGTCGGGCTGGAGGCCCCACAGATACGCAGTATTTT
TRBD1,TRBV30,TRBJ2-7,few,CAWTPDRGGYEQYF,TGTGCCTGGACCCCGGACAGGGGGGGCTACGAGCAGTACTTC
-,TRBV19,TRBJ2-2,-,CASSIAVAPPGELFF,TGTGCCAGTAGTATCGCGGTAGCTCCGCCCGGGGAGCTGTTTTTT
-,TRBV6-5,TRBJ2-2,-,CASSYGPAGELFF,TGTGCCAGCAGTTACGGGCCGGCCGGGGAGCTGTTTTTT
TRBD1,TRBV5-4,TRBJ2-3,-,CASSLRATGAIDTQYF,TGTGCCAGCAGCTTGAGGGCGACAGGGGCCATAGATACGCAGTATTTT
-,TRBV6-1,TRBJ2-7,-,CASSDGQSSEQYF,TGTGCCAGCAGTGATGGTCAGTCATCCGAGCAGTACTTC